The 24 T cell receptor beta chains reported below all come from one sample, sequenced in a study of response to subunit inactivated influenza vaccine. TCRdb redid the calling of the RT-PCR reads with MiXCR, one entry per CDR3 protein. The profile shows 500,000 to 700,000 distinct CDR3 sequences, 20% to 25% of them singletons. This sample was shared with a second study, whose subject was T cells expressing NK-cell markers. That paper adds: Libraries used 5'RACE template switching adding universal primer site and UMIs.

Sequenced material: CD4+ T cells sorted from PBMCs, taken about 13 days after vaccination. These receptors all stem from a man aged 50-59 years who received an inactivated influenza vaccine.

There are many counts of this clonotype. This chain connects TRBV27 to TRBJ2-2, with TRBD1 matching 9 bases. CDR3 size: 14 residues. V shed 6 bases, J shed 7 bases, and the junction held 6 bases outside the gene matches. The germline V gene has CDR1 MNHEY and CDR2 SMNVEV (reference sequence). This chain's CDR3 is CASRGQGRIGELFF. In DNA form, the CDR3 reads TGTGCCAGCAGGGGACAGGGAAGGATCGGGGAGCTGTTTTTT.

This clonotype was seen only a few times. V gene TRBV7-2 combines with J gene TRBJ2-7; D might be TRBD2 (6 bases). V lost 1 base and J lost 3, with 13 bases in between. Germline CDR1 and CDR2: SGHTA and FQGNSA. The CDR3 extends over 15 amino acids. The CDR3 bases are TGTGCCAGCAGCTTAGACCCGGGAGTAGTCTACGAGCAGTACTTC. It yields the protein CASSLDPGVVYEQYF.

The chain employs TRBV6-5 and TRBJ1-2; no firm D call. Trimming cost V 3 bases and J 4 bases, with 12 bases left between them. The germline V gene encodes CDR1 MNHEY and CDR2 SVGAGI. The CDR3 sequence is 14 residues long. Written as DNA, the CDR3 is TGTGCCAGCAGTTATGGGAGGGCGGGCTATGGCTACACCTTC. It translates to CASSYGRAGYGYTF.

The gene calls are TRBV4-2 and TRBJ2-5; D is undetermined. Germline loops: CDR1 LGHNA, CDR2 YNFKEQ. The CDR3 has 16 amino acids. V shed 4 bases and J shed 3 bases, with 18 bases lying between them. The CDR3 region is CASSPQWTRQEETQYF. CDR3 bases: TGTGCCAGCAGCCCCCAGTGGACCAGGCAAGAAGAGACCCAGTACTTC.

CDR3: CASSFRFPVKNTEAFF. The CDR3, as DNA: TGTGCCAGCAGTTTTAGGTTTCCGGTAAAGAACACTGAAGCTTTCTTT. The V and J genes are TRBV12-3 or TRBV12-4 and TRBJ1-1; D unresolved. This CDR3 contains 16 residues. The V end lost 3 bases, the J end lost 1 base, and 15 bases lay between the germline ends.

In this sample, this clonotype turned up a few times. This rearrangement joins TRBV10-3 to TRBJ2-6, with D hard to call. The CDR3 consists of 16 residues. Germline CDR1 reads ENHRY; CDR2 reads SYGVKD. V lost 3 bases, J lost 0 bases, and 9 bases lay in between. In DNA, the CDR3 is TGTGCCATCAGTGACGGAATAGTCTCTGGGGCCAACGTCCTGACTTTC. It specifies CAISDGIVSGANVLTF.

This clonotype was detected only a few times. The V gene is TRBV18, the J gene TRBJ2-3, with 7 bases fitting TRBD1. There are 14 residues in the CDR3. The ends lost 6 bases at V and 2 bases at J; junction bases unmatched: 5. Germline CDR1 is KGHSH and CDR2 is LQKENI. This CDR3 reads CASSLGQYTDTQYF. The CDR3 coding sequence is TGTGCCAGCTCCCTGGGACAGTACACAGATACGCAGTATTTT.

This clonotype has a handful of counts. The chain carries TRBV6-1 and TRBJ1-4; possibly TRBD1 for D (5 bases). V lost 5 bases and J 10 bases, leaving 14 bases between the germline ends. This CDR3 region has 13 residues. CDR1 MNHNS and CDR2 SASEGT come from the germline V gene. The CDR3 sequence is CASSTGTPRKLFF. In nucleotides, the CDR3 is TGTGCCAGCAGTACCGGGACTCCCAGAAAACTGTTTTTT.

The chain is built from TRBV5-5 and TRBJ2-7, with 7 bases aligning to TRBD2. Germline loops: CDR1 SGHKS, CDR2 YYEKEE (reference sequence). This CDR3 has 15 amino acids. The junction had 9 bases not matched to a gene; V was cut back by 3 bases and J by 3 bases. The CDR3 spells CASSSQSGAYYEQYF. The CDR3 coding sequence is TGTGCCAGCAGCTCTCAAAGCGGGGCCTACTACGAGCAGTACTTC.

This clonotype occurred a few times. V and J are TRBV6-2 or TRBV6-3 and TRBJ2-2; D is unclear. The CDR3 consists of 13 residues. Germline loops: CDR1 MNHEY, CDR2 SVGEGT. The V end was cut by 5 bases, the J end by 6 bases, with 10 bases between. CDR3 bases: TGTGCCAGCAGTAATACAGTGCCCGGGGAGCTGTTTTTT. This sequence encodes CASSNTVPGELFF.

The chain uses TRBV6-2 or TRBV6-3 and TRBJ2-7; 8 bases map to TRBD1. CDR1 is MNHEY, CDR2 SVGEGT, per germline. This CDR3 region has 14 residues. With V trimmed by 7 bases and J by 5 bases, 10 bases remained unmatched. The CDR3 protein is CASTSPGGRDEQYF. The CDR3 DNA reads as TGTGCCAGCACCTCACCAGGGGGCAGGGACGAGCAGTACTTC.

This clonotype has just a few counts. V and J are TRBV28 and TRBJ2-7; 8 positions match TRBD1. The V gene's germline CDR1 is MDHEN and CDR2 SYDVKM. CDR3 length: 15 amino acids. J gave up 1 base and V 6 bases, and 8 bases lay outside the gene matches. The CDR3 DNA reads TGTGCCAGCAGCCAGGACAGGGTTACTTCCTACGAGCAGTACTTC. This sequence encodes CASSQDRVTSYEQYF.

V is TRBV7-9 and J is TRBJ2-3; no clear D. Between the trimmed V and J ends, which lost 4 bases and 3 bases, there was a span of 14 bases. CDR1 SEHNR and CDR2 FQNEAQ come from the germline V gene (reference sequence). This CDR3 comprises 15 residues. CDR3: CASSSAPYKTDTQYF. The CDR3, as DNA: TGTGCCAGCAGCTCGGCCCCATACAAGACAGATACGCAGTATTTT.

The V call is TRBV10-3, the J call TRBJ1-2; 11 nucleotides agree with TRBD1. CDR1 and CDR2 (germline): ENHRY, SYGVKD. The CDR3 consists of 15 residues. J lost 8 bases, V lost 0 bases, and 5 bases had no gene match. This CDR3 reads CAISESGQGAPGYTF. In DNA, the CDR3 is TGTGCCATCAGTGAGTCAGGACAGGGGGCGCCGGGCTACACCTTC.

This clonotype has a handful of counts. The chain is built from TRBV5-1 and TRBJ2-3; D remains unclear. Trimming pared 0 bases from V and 2 bases from J, leaving 10 bases between. The germline V gene has CDR1 SGHRS and CDR2 YFSETQ. The CDR3 has 15 residues. CDR3 DNA: TGCGCCAGCAGCTTGGCACACGCCTTCACAGATACGCAGTATTTT. Residues: CASSLAHAFTDTQYF.

V and J are TRBV2 and TRBJ2-3; 7 bases are a match to TRBD1. This CDR3 spans 14 amino acids. After removal of 6 bases from V and 6 bases from J, the junction contained 9 bases not matched to a gene. Per the germline V gene, CDR1 is SNHLY and CDR2 is FYNNEI. The CDR3 is CASRRQGFTDTQYF. CDR3 in DNA: TGTGCCAGCAGACGACAGGGATTCACGGATACGCAGTATTTT.

At least ten counts were recorded for this clonotype. V and J are TRBV14 and TRBJ1-6; D is undetermined. The germline V gene encodes CDR1 SGHDN and CDR2 FVKESK. CDR3 size: 12 residues. V was clipped by 7 bases and J by 10 bases, with 11 bases between them. The CDR3 region is CASNKGGSPLHF. CDR3 DNA sequence: TGTGCCAGCAACAAAGGTGGCTCACCCCTCCACTTT. Drawing the rest from reference TRBV14 and TRBJ1-6, the complete variable domain is EAGVTQFPSHSVIEKGQTVTLRCDPISGHDNLYWYRRVMGKEIKFLLHFVKESKQDESGMPNNRFLAERTGGTYSTLKVQPAELEDSGVYFCASNKGGSPLHFGNGTRLTVT.

The J gene is TRBJ2-1, the V gene TRBV7-9; D uncertain. Germline CDR1 SEHNR, CDR2 FQNEAQ (reference sequence). V gave up 1 base and J gave up 2 bases, with 9 bases separating them. The CDR3 is 15 amino acids. CDR3 coding DNA: TGTGCCAGCAGCTTAGGGCGGTGGCCCTACAATGAGCAGTTCTTC. It encodes CASSLGRWPYNEQFF. Using reference TRBV7-9 and TRBJ2-1 for the parts outside the CDR3, the full variable domain is DTGVSQNPRHKITKRGQNVTFRCDPISEHNRLYWYRQTLGQGPEFLTYFQNEAQLEKSRLLSDRFSAERPKGSFSTLEIQRTEQGDSAMYLCASSLGRWPYNEQFFGPGTRLTVL.

CDR3 region: CASSHTGTGLVRQPQHF. The CDR3 nucleotides are TGTGCCAGCAGCCACACCGGGACAGGGCTCGTTAGGCAGCCCCAGCATTTT. This chain joins TRBV3-1 and TRBJ1-5, with 9 bases aligning to TRBD1. Per germline, CDR1 LGHDT and CDR2 YNNKEL (reference sequence). The V segment lost 3 bases and the J segment 7 bases; nucleotides outside the gene matches: 13. This CDR3 comprises 17 residues.

This clonotype was detected only a few times. The chain recombines TRBV20-1 with TRBJ2-3, with D perhaps being TRBD1 or TRBD2 (7 bases each). V was pared by 2 bases and J by 2 bases, with 17 bases between. From germline, CDR1 is DFQATT and CDR2 SNEGSKA (reference sequence). The CDR3 is 16 amino acids. CDR3 bases: TGCAGTGCTAGACCCAGCAGGGGGGGGCCCACAGATACGCAGTATTTT. This sequence encodes CSARPSRGGPTDTQYF.

A few counts support this clonotype. This CDR3 reads CASSLGTVQGEQYF. The CDR3 DNA reads TGCGCCAGCAGCCTCGGGACGGTCCAGGGCGAGCAGTACTTC. V and J are TRBV4-1 and TRBJ2-7; possibly TRBD1 or TRBD2 for D (5 bases each). This CDR3 is 14 amino acids long. The V and J ends lost 4 bases and 6 bases respectively, with 16 bases between them. The V gene's germline CDR1 is MGHRA and CDR2 YSYEKL.

The rearrangement links TRBV5-1 to TRBJ2-5, with D perhaps matching TRBD1 (5 bases). Trimming cost V 4 bases and J 4 bases, with 17 bases left between them. Germline lookup yields CDR1 SGHRS and CDR2 YFSETQ. The CDR3 covers 15 residues. This CDR3 is CASSVQGGVVETQYF. DNA for the CDR3: TGCGCCAGCAGCGTGCAGGGCGGAGTCGTAGAGACCCAGTACTTC. Based on the CDR3 plus reference TRBV5-1 and TRBJ2-5, the full variable domain is KAGVTQTPRYLIKTRGQQVTLSCSPISGHRSVSWYQQTPGQGLQFLFEYFSETQRNKGNFPGRFSGRQFSNSRSEMNVSTLELGDSALYLCASSVQGGVVETQYFGPGTRLLVL.

The V call is TRBV5-6, the J call TRBJ1-1; D possibly corresponds to TRBD1 (6 bases). The germline V gene encodes CDR1 SGHDT and CDR2 YYEEEE. Trimming pared 4 bases from V and 4 bases from J, leaving 17 bases between. CDR3 length equals 15 residues. In nucleotides, the CDR3 is TGTGCCAGCAGCGCCCCACAGGGAAGTTTCACTGAAGCTTTCTTT. This codes for CASSAPQGSFTEAFF.

This clonotype was observed a handful of times. V usage is TRBV6-2 or TRBV6-3 and J usage is TRBJ1-4, with D uncertain. Trimming removed 4 bases from V and 3 bases from J, with 15 bases in between. The germline V gene encodes CDR1 MNHEY and CDR2 SVGEGT. This CDR3 has 16 amino acids. This CDR3 reads CASSSRAPSSNEKLFF. DNA of the CDR3: TGTGCCAGCAGTTCCCGGGCCCCCTCTTCTAATGAAAAACTGTTTTTT.